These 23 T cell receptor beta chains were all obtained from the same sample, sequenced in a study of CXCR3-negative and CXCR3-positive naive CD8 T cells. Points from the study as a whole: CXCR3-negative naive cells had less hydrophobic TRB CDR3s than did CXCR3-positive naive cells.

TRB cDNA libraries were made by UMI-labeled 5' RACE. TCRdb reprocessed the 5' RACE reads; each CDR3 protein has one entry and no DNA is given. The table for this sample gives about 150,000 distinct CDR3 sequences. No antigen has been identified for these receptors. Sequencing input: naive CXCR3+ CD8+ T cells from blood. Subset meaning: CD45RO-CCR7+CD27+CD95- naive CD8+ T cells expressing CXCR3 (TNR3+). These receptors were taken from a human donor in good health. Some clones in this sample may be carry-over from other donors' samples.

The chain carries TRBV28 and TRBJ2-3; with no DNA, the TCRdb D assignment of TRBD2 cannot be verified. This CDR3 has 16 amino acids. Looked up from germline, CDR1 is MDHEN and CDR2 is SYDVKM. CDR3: CASSFGVSPSTDTQYF.

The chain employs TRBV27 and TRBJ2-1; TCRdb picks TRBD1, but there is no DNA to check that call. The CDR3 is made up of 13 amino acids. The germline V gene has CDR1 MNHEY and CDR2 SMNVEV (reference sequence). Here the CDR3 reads CASSAPPGDEQFF.

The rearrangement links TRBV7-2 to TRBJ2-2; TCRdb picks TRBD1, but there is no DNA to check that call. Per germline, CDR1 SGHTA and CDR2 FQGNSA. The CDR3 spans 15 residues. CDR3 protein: CASSFGTGRDGELFF.

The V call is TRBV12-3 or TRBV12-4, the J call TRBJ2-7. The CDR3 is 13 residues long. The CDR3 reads CASGLGVVYEQYF.

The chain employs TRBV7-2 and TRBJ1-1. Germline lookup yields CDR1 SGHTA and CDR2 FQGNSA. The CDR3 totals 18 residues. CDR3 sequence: CASSLPTSLGPRVLEAFF.

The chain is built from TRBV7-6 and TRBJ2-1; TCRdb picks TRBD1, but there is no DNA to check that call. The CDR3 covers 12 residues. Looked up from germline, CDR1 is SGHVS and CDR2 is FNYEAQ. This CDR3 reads CASRDTGVEQFF.

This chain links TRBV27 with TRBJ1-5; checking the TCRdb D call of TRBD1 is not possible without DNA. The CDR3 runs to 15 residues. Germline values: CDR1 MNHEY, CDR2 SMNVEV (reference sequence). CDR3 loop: CARSDRGNSNQPQHF.

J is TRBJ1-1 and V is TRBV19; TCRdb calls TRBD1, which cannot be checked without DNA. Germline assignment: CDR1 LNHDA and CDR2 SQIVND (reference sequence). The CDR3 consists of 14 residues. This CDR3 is CASRGQGARTEAFF. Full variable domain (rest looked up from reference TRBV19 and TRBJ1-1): DGGITQSPKYLFRKEGQNVTLSCEQNLNHDAMYWYRQDPGQGLRLIYYSQIVNDFQKGDIAEGYSVSREKKESFPLTVTSAQKNPTAFYLCASRGQGARTEAFFGQGTRLTVV.

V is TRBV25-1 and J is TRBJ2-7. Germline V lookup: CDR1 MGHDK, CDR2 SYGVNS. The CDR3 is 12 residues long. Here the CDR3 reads CASSILGYEQYF.

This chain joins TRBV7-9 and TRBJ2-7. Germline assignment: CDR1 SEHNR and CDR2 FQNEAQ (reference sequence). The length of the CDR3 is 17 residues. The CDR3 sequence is CASSLVRSQKSSYEQYF.

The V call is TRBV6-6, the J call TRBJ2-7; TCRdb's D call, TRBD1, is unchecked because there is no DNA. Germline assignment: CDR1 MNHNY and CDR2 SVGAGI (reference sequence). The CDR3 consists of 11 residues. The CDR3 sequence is CASVGGAKQYF.

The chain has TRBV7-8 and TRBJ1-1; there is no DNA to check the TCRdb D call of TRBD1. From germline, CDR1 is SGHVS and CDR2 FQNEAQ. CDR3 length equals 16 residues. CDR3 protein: CASSVARDSLNTEAFF.

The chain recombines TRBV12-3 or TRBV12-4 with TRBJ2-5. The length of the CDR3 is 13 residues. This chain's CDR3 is CASSLTGRETQYF.

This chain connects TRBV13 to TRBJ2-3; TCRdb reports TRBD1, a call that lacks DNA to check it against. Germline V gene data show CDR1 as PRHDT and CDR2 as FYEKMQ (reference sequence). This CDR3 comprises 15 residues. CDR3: CASSSRDKSTDTQYF. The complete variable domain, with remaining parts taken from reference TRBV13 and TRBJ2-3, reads AAGVIQSPRHLIKEKRETATLKCYPIPRHDTVYWYQQGPGQDPQFLISFYEKMQSDKGSIPDRFSAQQFSDYHSELNMSSLELGDSALYFCASSSRDKSTDTQYFGPGTRLTVL.

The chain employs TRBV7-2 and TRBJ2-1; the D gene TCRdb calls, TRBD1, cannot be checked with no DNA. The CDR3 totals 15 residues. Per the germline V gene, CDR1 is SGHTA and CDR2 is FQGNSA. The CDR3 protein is CASSTDSTMSDEQFF.

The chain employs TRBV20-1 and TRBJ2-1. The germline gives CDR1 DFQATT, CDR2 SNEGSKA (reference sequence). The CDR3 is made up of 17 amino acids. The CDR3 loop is CSARDSLERVSYNEQFF.

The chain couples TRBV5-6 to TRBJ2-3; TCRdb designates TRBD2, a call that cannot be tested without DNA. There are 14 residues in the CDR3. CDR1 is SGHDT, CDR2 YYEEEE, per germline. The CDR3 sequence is CASSIAGVADTQYF. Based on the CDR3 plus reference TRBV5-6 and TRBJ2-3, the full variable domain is DAGVTQSPTHLIKTRGQQVTLRCSPKSGHDTVSWYQQALGQGPQFIFQYYEEEERQRGNFPDRFSGHQFPNYSSELNVNALLLGDSALYLCASSIAGVADTQYFGPGTRLTVL.

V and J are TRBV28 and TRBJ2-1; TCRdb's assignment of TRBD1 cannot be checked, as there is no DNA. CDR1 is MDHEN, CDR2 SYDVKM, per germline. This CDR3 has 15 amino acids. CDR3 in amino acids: CASSFGGTGLNEQFF.

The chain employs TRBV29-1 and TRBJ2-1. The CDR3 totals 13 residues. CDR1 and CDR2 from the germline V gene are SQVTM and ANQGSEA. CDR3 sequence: CSVELQSYNEQFF.

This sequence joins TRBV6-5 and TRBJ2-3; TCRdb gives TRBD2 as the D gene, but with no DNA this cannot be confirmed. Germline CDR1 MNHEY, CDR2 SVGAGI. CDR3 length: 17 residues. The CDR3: CASSYPTSGGEGDTQYF.

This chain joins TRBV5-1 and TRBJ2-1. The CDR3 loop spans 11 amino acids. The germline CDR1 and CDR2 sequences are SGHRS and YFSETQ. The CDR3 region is CASHVSNEQFF.

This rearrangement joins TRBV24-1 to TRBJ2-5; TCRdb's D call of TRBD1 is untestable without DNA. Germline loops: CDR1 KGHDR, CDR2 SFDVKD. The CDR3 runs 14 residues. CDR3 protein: CATSDSGAQETQYF.

The CDR3 sequence: CASSLGPGDAEAFF. The rearrangement uses TRBV5-1 and TRBJ1-1; absent DNA, TCRdb's TRBD1 call cannot be checked. The CDR3 has 14 residues. Germline V gene sequence: CDR1 SGHRS, CDR2 YFSETQ.